This TCR beta chain was captured in a study of beta chain features in type 1 diabetes. This clone has just a few counts. The antigen remains unidentified. The CDR3 spans 14 residues. CDR1 is SGHVS and CDR2 is FQNEAQ in the germline V gene. With 0 bases removed from V and 5 bases from J, the gap between germline ends came to 10 bases. Whole-study findings and limits: Moderate yet significant TCRB CDR3 shortening was seen in Type 1 diabetes patients in all four CD4+ subsets.

Reverse transcription of all isolated RNA meant that expressed TCRB transcripts were sequenced. Using immunoSEQ multiplex PCR, the repertoire was profiled, and TCRdb retains in-frame clones only, with some absent. The table lists 150,000 to 200,000 clones, 6.5% to 10% of them singletons. The rearrangement joins TRBV7-8 to TRBJ2-5; perhaps TRBD2 as D (5 bases). Input material: central memory CD4+ T cells from blood. The clonotype comes from a woman between 18 and 29 years old with type 1 diabetes. The DNA for the CDR3 is TGTGCCAGCAGCTTAGCCCGTCGGGGTGAGACCCAGTACTTC. Its translation is CASSLARRGETQYF.